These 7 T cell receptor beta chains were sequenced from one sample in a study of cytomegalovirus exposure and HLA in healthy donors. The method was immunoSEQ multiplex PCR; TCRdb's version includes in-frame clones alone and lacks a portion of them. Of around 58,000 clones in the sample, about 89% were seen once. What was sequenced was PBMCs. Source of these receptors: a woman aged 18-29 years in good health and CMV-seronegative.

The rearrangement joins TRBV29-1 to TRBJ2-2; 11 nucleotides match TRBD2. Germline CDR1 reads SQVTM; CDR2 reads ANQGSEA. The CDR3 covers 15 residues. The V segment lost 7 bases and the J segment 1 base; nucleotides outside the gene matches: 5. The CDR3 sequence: CSGRLAGKNTGELFF. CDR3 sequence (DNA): TGCAGCGGCCGACTAGCGGGAAAGAACACCGGGGAGCTGTTTTTT.

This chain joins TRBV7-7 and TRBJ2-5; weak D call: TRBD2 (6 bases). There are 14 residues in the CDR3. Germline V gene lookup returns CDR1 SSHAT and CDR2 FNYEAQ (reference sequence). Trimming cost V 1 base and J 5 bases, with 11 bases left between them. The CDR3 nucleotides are TGTGCCAGCAGCTTAGATCTCAGCGGGGAGACCCAGTACTTC. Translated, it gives CASSLDLSGETQYF.

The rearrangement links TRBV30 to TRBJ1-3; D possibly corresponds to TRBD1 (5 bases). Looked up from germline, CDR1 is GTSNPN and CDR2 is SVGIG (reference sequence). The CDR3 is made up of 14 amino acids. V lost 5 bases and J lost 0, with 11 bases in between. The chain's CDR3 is CAWGRVSSGNTIYF. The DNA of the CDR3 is TGTGCCTGGGGCAGGGTGAGCTCTGGAAACACCATATATTTT.

The DNA for the CDR3 is TGCGCCAGCAGCCAAGATCAGGGGGGCGCGAATAATTCACCCCTCCACTTT. Protein product: CASSQDQGGANNSPLHF. The chain uses TRBV4-3 and TRBJ1-6; 7 bases are a match to TRBD1. Germline V CDR1 and CDR2: LGHNA, YSLEER. Losses at the gene ends were 0 bases for V and 5 bases for J; bases not matched to a gene: 7. This CDR3 is built from 17 residues.

CDR3 nucleotides: TGTGCCAGCAGTTCCAGGAAGGTATCGATGAACACTGAAGCTTTCTTT. Protein: CASSSRKVSMNTEAFF. The chain uses TRBV28 and TRBJ1-1, with D unclear. The CDR3 consists of 16 residues. Germline CDR1 reads MDHEN; CDR2 reads SYDVKM. Between the trimmed V and J ends, which lost 4 bases and 0 bases, there was a span of 15 bases.

Here the CDR3 DNA reads TGTGCCAGCTTCGCGGTCGGCAACGGCTACACCTTC. Protein: CASFAVGNGYTF. The chain recombines TRBV6-5 with TRBJ1-2; D unclear. This CDR3 has 12 residues. The germline V gene encodes CDR1 MNHEY and CDR2 SVGAGI. Trimming cost V 8 bases and J 8 bases, with 15 bases left between them.

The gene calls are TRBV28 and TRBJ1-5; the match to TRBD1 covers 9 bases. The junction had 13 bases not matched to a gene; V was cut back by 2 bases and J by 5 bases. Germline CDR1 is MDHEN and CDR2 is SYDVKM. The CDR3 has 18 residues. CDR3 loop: CASSLMGTGMRGDQPQHF. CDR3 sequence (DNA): TGTGCCAGCAGTTTAATGGGGACAGGGATGAGGGGCGATCAGCCCCAGCATTTT.